What follows are 28 T cell receptor beta chains derived from one specimen sequenced in a study of Ad26.COV2.S vaccination and SARS-CoV-2 variants. Described treatment: 15 to 20 received Ad26.COV2.S at low or high dose, single or two shots; 5 received placebo; per-sample allocation not given. Samples analyzed were those drawn on day 63 after the first vaccine or placebo injection. The protocol was immunoSEQ multiplex PCR, while the TCRdb copy is restricted to in-frame clones and leaves out a portion. Of some 480,000 clones listed, 87% are singletons. Material: peripheral blood, obtained in a trial of Ad26.COV2.S vaccine versus placebo. The source of these receptors is a person aged 18-60 years who received the Ad26.COV2.S COVID-19 vaccine or a placebo.

The chain employs TRBV5-1 and TRBJ1-1; weak D call: TRBD1 (5 bases). Germline values: CDR1 SGHRS, CDR2 YFSETQ. The V gene lost 0 bases and the J gene lost 1 base, with 13 bases spanning the gap. The CDR3 is made up of 16 amino acids. The CDR3 bases are TGCGCCAGCAGCTTGGGCCCGGCAGGGACGAACACTGAAGCTTTCTTT. Translation gives CASSLGPAGTNTEAFF.

The V and J genes are TRBV9 and TRBJ1-2; D not certain. The V end lost 3 bases, the J end lost 10 bases, and 7 bases lay between the germline ends. Germline V gives CDR1 SGDLS, CDR2 YYNGEE. The CDR3 runs to 10 residues. The CDR3 is CASSGQVYTF. In DNA form, the CDR3 reads TGTGCCAGCAGCGGACAAGTCTACACCTTC.

The rearrangement links TRBV5-4 to TRBJ1-1; D uncertain. Germline V gene lookup returns CDR1 SGHNT and CDR2 YYREEE (reference sequence). V lost 6 bases and J lost 1, with 10 bases in between. The CDR3 contains 13 residues. CDR3 protein: CASMERGNTEAFF. DNA of the CDR3: TGTGCCAGCATGGAGCGGGGGAACACTGAAGCTTTCTTT.

The chain is built from TRBV9 and TRBJ2-2; D is undetermined. The CDR3 is made up of 14 amino acids. The germline V and J ends were trimmed by 3 bases and 1 base, with 7 bases remaining between them. Germline CDR1 SGDLS, CDR2 YYNGEE. The CDR3 DNA is TGTGCCAGCAGCGGCCTACAGAACACCGGGGAGCTGTTTTTT. Residues: CASSGLQNTGELFF.

A remark on this clone: At the DNA level, this CDR3 is encoded by other sequences in the same sample as well. J is TRBJ2-1 and V is TRBV5-4; 9 bases match TRBD2. Germline V lookup: CDR1 SGHNT, CDR2 YYREEE (reference sequence). The CDR3 contains 15 residues. V was clipped by 0 bases and J by 7 bases; unmatched bases: 5. Here the CDR3 reads CASSLGGRAENEQFF. CDR3 DNA sequence: TGTGCCAGCAGCTTGGGCGGGAGGGCCGAGAATGAGCAGTTCTTC.

The genes are TRBV20-1 and TRBJ2-7, with 8 positions matching TRBD2. Germline CDR1 is DFQATT and CDR2 is SNEGSKA (reference sequence). The CDR3 is 14 amino acids. Trimming took 3 bases from V and 0 from J; bases not matched to a gene: 4. The DNA of the CDR3 is TGCAGTGCTAGTAGCGGGGTCAACTCCTACGAGCAGTACTTC. It translates to CSASSGVNSYEQYF.

Note on this clone: Other DNA sequences within the sample encode an identical CDR3. In nucleotides, the CDR3 is TGTGCCAGCAGTTTAGGCGGGAGCTCCTACAATGAGCAGTTCTTC. The encoded protein is CASSLGGSSYNEQFF. The V and J genes are TRBV28 and TRBJ2-1; TRBD2 matches at 7 bases. After removal of 2 bases from V and 0 bases from J, the junction contained 1 base not matched to a gene. Germline CDR1 MDHEN, CDR2 SYDVKM. CDR3 length equals 15 residues.

V is TRBV27 and J is TRBJ1-6; TRBD1 might be the D (6 bases). Trimming left V 1 base short and J 4 bases short, with 14 bases between. Per the germline V gene, CDR1 is MNHEY and CDR2 is SMNVEV (reference sequence). The CDR3 sequence is 17 residues long. CDR3: CASSLYREPPYNSPLHF. The CDR3 bases are TGTGCCAGCAGTTTATACAGGGAACCGCCATATAATTCACCCCTCCACTTT.

The V and J genes are TRBV6-5 and TRBJ2-1; possibly TRBD1 for D (6 bases). In germline, CDR1 is MNHEY, CDR2 SVGAGI. Trimming cost V 4 bases and J 6 bases, with 13 bases left between them. CDR3 length: 14 amino acids. For the CDR3, the DNA is TGTGCCAGCAGTTCCCCGACAGGACTCAATGAGCAGTTCTTC. Translation: CASSSPTGLNEQFF.

The V call is TRBV6-1, the J call TRBJ2-2, with unresolved D. The CDR3 has 15 amino acids. V shed 0 bases and J shed 7 bases, with 12 bases lying between them. The germline V gene has CDR1 MNHNS and CDR2 SASEGT. This CDR3 is CASSEAWVAIGELFF. CDR3 bases: TGTGCCAGCAGTGAAGCGTGGGTTGCGATCGGGGAGCTGTTTTTT.

The chain combines TRBV2 with TRBJ1-2; a possible D gene is TRBD1 (5 bases). V gave up 2 bases and J gave up 5 bases, with 15 bases separating them. This CDR3 contains 15 residues. Germline-derived CDR1 and CDR2 are SNHLY and FYNNEI. CDR3 loop: CASSESLSGRYGYTF. CDR3 nucleotide sequence: TGTGCCAGCAGTGAAAGTTTATCAGGGCGGTATGGCTACACCTTC.

This chain joins TRBV28 and TRBJ2-6; D ambiguous. CDR3 size: 17 residues. V lost 5 bases and J lost 1, with 15 bases in between. CDR1 MDHEN and CDR2 SYDVKM come from the germline V gene. The CDR3 region has the DNA TGTGCCAGCAGTGGAGCAAGCCGGTTTTCTGGGGCCAACGTCCTGACTTTC. Residues: CASSGASRFSGANVLTF.

J is TRBJ1-2 and V is TRBV6-5; D gene uncertain. Germline-derived CDR1 and CDR2 are MNHEY and SVGAGI. The CDR3 is 14 amino acids. Between the trimmed V and J ends, which lost 7 bases and 8 bases, there was a span of 20 bases. For the CDR3, the DNA is TGTGCCAGCATTCCAATCGGATACACCGGGGGCTACACCTTC. Its protein is CASIPIGYTGGYTF.

This clone occurred once. The chain is built from TRBV24-1 and TRBJ2-5, with 7 bases aligning to TRBD2. The CDR3 contains 14 residues. Per the germline V gene, CDR1 is KGHDR and CDR2 is SFDVKD. The V and J ends lost 3 bases and 5 bases, in that order; junction bases with no gene match: 5. The CDR3 DNA follows: TGTGCCACCAGTGATGGTAGCGGGCGGGAGACCCAGTACTTC. Amino acids: CATSDGSGRETQYF.

This chain uses TRBV6-4 with TRBJ2-6; 8 positions match TRBD1. The CDR3 sequence is 15 residues long. V was pared by 6 bases and J by 2 bases, with 3 bases of the junction left unmatched. Germline CDR1 MRHNA, CDR2 SNTAGT. The CDR3: CASSKDRAGANVLTF. CDR3 nucleotides: TGTGCCAGCAGCAAGGACAGGGCTGGGGCCAACGTCCTGACTTTC.

The chain is built from TRBV28 and TRBJ2-1; 9 bases are a match to TRBD2. Trimming took 6 bases from V and 7 from J; bases not matched to a gene: 10. The CDR3 totals 15 residues. Germline loops: CDR1 MDHEN, CDR2 SYDVKM. CDR3 sequence reads: CASSLIAGVRNEQFF. CDR3 DNA: TGTGCCAGCAGCCTCATAGCGGGAGTCCGGAATGAGCAGTTCTTC.

V usage is TRBV9 and J usage is TRBJ1-1, with a weak D call TRBD1 (6 bases). The length of the CDR3 is 15 residues. Per the germline V gene, CDR1 is SGDLS and CDR2 is YYNGEE. Trimming removed 4 bases from V and 6 bases from J, with 19 bases in between. This CDR3 reads CASSTIQGTSAEAFF. CDR3 DNA: TGTGCCAGCAGCACCATACAGGGAACTAGCGCTGAAGCTTTCTTT.

The chain carries TRBV11-2 and TRBJ2-2, with D possibly TRBD2 on 5 matching bases. There are 16 residues in the CDR3. Trimming removed 8 bases at V and 4 bases at J, with 20 bases between. Germline loops: CDR1 SGHAT, CDR2 FQNNGV. This CDR3 is CASAHAPPRGTGELFF. For the CDR3, the DNA is TGTGCCAGCGCGCATGCACCACCCCGGGGCACCGGGGAGCTGTTTTTT.

Points on this clone: Distinct nucleotide sequences in the sample also encode this CDR3. The chain couples TRBV6-2 or TRBV6-3 to TRBJ2-7, with D unresolved. This CDR3 comprises 12 residues. V was pared by 2 bases and J by 2 bases, with 4 bases between. Germline lookup yields CDR1 MNHEY and CDR2 SVGEGT. The CDR3 nucleotides are TGTGCCAGCAGTTACGGGACCTACGAGCAGTACTTC. Protein sequence: CASSYGTYEQYF.

The V gene is TRBV5-1, the J gene TRBJ2-1, with 13 bases aligning to TRBD2. CDR1 SGHRS and CDR2 YFSETQ come from the germline V gene. There are 15 residues in the CDR3. The J segment lost 9 bases and the V segment lost 4 bases, leaving 7 bases of the junction unmatched. The CDR3 DNA reads as TGCGCCAGCAGCCCAGGACTAGCGGGAGTTCGTGAGCAGTTCTTC. Translated, it gives CASSPGLAGVREQFF.

About this clone: Other DNA sequences in this specimen translate into the identical CDR3. For the CDR3, the DNA is TGTGCCAGCAGCTTGGGCAGGAACACTGAAGCTTTCTTT. This gives the protein CASSLGRNTEAFF. The V gene is TRBV7-3, the J gene TRBJ1-1; no clear D. The V gene lost 3 bases and the J gene lost 1 base, with 6 bases spanning the gap. The germline V gene encodes CDR1 SGHTA and CDR2 FQGTGA. The length of the CDR3 is 13 residues.

In this sample, this clone turned up a few times. The chain uses TRBV9 and TRBJ1-2; TRBD1 matches 8 bases. Trimming cost V 4 bases and J 5 bases; bases outside gene matches: 7. Germline V CDR1 and CDR2: SGDLS, YYNGEE. The CDR3 is 14 residues long. The CDR3 coding sequence is TGTGCCAGCAGCCCGACAGGGGTTTCGTATGGCTACACCTTC. Its protein product is CASSPTGVSYGYTF.

V usage is TRBV5-1 and J usage is TRBJ2-3, with 9 bases that match TRBD2. Germline assignment: CDR1 SGHRS and CDR2 YFSETQ. The length of the CDR3 is 16 residues. Trimming cost V 4 bases and J 5 bases; bases outside gene matches: 11. CDR3 bases: TGCGCCAGCAGCCCAGGGGTAGCGGGAGTCGGAGATACGCAGTATTTT. The encoded protein is CASSPGVAGVGDTQYF.

The chain employs TRBV5-1 and TRBJ2-3; 7 nucleotides agree with TRBD2. The germline V gene encodes CDR1 SGHRS and CDR2 YFSETQ. This CDR3 is 16 amino acids long. V lost 4 bases and J lost 2; bases outside the gene matches: 10. This CDR3 reads CASSPGDYELTDTQYF. The CDR3 DNA reads TGCGCCAGCAGCCCCGGGGACTACGAACTCACAGATACGCAGTATTTT.

The gene calls are TRBV6-2 or TRBV6-3 and TRBJ2-7; 11 bases align to TRBD2. V was pared by 4 bases and J by 2 bases, with 16 bases of the junction left unmatched. The CDR3 runs 19 residues. Germline-derived CDR1 and CDR2 are MNHEY and SVGEGT. CDR3 amino acids: CASSSRSGSTSGVTYEQYF. The CDR3, as DNA: TGTGCCAGCAGTTCCCGGAGTGGCTCGACTAGCGGGGTTACCTACGAGCAGTACTTC.

CDR3 amino acids: CATSRVRGVGQPQHF. Here the CDR3 DNA reads TGTGCCACCAGCAGAGTGAGGGGGGTCGGTCAGCCCCAGCATTTT. The genes are TRBV15 and TRBJ1-5; possible D gene TRBD1, 6 bases. Trimming removed 1 base at V and 6 bases at J, with 13 bases between. This CDR3 contains 15 residues. Germline CDR1 is LNHNV and CDR2 is YYDKDF (reference sequence).

The V gene is TRBV6-2 or TRBV6-3, the J gene TRBJ2-5, with 9 bases fitting TRBD1. V lost 6 bases, J lost 5 bases, and 16 bases stayed unmatched. Germline V gene lookup returns CDR1 MNHEY and CDR2 SVGEGT. The CDR3 consists of 17 residues. The chain's CDR3 is CASSTPPRDRVMETQYF. CDR3 DNA sequence: TGTGCCAGCAGCACCCCCCCCCGGGACAGGGTGATGGAGACCCAGTACTTC.

The chain has TRBV4-1 and TRBJ2-1; a weak D match, TRBD2 (6 bases). This CDR3 region has 13 residues. Trimming took 11 bases from V and 1 from J, leaving 12 bases between them. Germline V gene lookup returns CDR1 MGHRA and CDR2 YSYEKL. The CDR3 reads CASPGTSYNEQFF. The CDR3 DNA follows: TGCGCCTCCCCGGGGACTTCCTACAATGAGCAGTTCTTC.